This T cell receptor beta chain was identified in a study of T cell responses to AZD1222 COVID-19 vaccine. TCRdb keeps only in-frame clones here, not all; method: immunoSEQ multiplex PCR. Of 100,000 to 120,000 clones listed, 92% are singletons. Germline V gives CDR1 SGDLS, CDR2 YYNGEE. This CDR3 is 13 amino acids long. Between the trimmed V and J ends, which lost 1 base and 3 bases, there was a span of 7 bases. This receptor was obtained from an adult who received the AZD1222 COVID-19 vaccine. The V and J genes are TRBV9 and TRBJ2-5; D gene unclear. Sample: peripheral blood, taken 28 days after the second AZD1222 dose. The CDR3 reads CASSVRAEETQYF. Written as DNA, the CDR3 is TGTGCCAGCAGCGTACGGGCGGAAGAGACCCAGTACTTC.